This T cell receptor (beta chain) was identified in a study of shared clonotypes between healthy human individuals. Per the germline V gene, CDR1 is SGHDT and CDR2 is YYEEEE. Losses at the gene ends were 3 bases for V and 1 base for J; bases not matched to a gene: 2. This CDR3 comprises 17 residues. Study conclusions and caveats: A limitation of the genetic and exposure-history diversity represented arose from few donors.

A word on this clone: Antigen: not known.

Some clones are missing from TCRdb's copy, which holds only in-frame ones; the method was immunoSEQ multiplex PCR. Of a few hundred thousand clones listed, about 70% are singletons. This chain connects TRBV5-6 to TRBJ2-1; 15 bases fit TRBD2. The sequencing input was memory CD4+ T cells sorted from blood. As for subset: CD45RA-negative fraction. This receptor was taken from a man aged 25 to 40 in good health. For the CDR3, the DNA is TGTGCCAGCAGCTGGGGACTAGCGGGAGGATCCTACAATGAGCAGTTCTTC. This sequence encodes CASSWGLAGGSYNEQFF.